Described below is a single T cell receptor beta chain sequence and its context. Each CDR3 protein is one row after TCRdb ran MiXCR on the reads. This table holds 200,000 to 300,000 distinct CDR3 sequences, around 15% found once. The source of the sample is a study of T cell repertoires in cytomegalovirus infection. Overall study context: From public TCR beta signatures came an indication of both CMV infection and matching HLA type.

The CDR3 totals 16 residues. The germline CDR1 and CDR2 sequences are LGHNA and YSLEER. V dropped 0 bases and J dropped 0 bases, with 6 bases sitting between them. Sequencing was carried out using PBMCs. This clonotype was obtained from a human donor in good health (CMV status not recorded). Some clones in this sample may be carry-over from other donors' samples. The rearrangement links TRBV4-3 to TRBJ2-6; D gene unclear. CDR3 in DNA: TGCGCCAGCAGCCAAGATAACAGCTCTGGGGCCAACGTCCTGACTTTC. This translates into CASSQDNSSGANVLTF.